This T cell receptor beta chain was sequenced during a study of shared clonotypes between healthy human individuals. General observations from the study: Limited genetic and exposure-history diversity came from having few donors.

CDR3 length: 14 residues. The germline CDR1 and CDR2 sequences are MNHEY and SVGAGI. The junction had 4 bases not matched to a gene; V was cut back by 2 bases and J by 5 bases. CD4+ cell separation produced CD45RA+ naive and CD45RA-negative memory subsets. A remark on this clone: Its antigen remains unidentified. Other DNA sequences within the sample encode an identical CDR3.

The repertoire was sequenced with immunoSEQ multiplex PCR; TCRdb's copy has only in-frame clones and lacks some. The data show 1,400,000 or so clones, with around 98.5% seen just once and 0.3% to 0.45% held by the top ten. The sequenced sample consisted of naive CD4+ T cells sorted from blood. The subset is: CD45RA+ positively selected. V gene TRBV6-5 combines with J gene TRBJ1-1, with 8 positions matching TRBD1. The sequence was collected from a man aged 30 to 39 in good health. The CDR3 nucleotides are TGTGCCAGCAGTTACGACAGGGGTGGGACTGAAGCTTTCTTT. Its protein is CASSYDRGGTEAFF.